Each of the 13 T cell receptor beta chains below was sequenced from the same sample in a study of identical twins. MiXCR, run by TCRdb on the 5' RACE reads, gives a single entry per CDR3 protein. The profile shows over 250,000 distinct CDR3 sequences, around 9.7% of them singletons. In addition, the sample was reused for a study of yellow fever vaccine responses in identical twins.

The sample was CD8+ T cells sorted from blood. All receptors come from a woman aged 18-30 years in good health.

The sample holds many counts of this clonotype. This chain uses TRBV3-1 with TRBJ2-5; D is possibly TRBD1 or TRBD2 (5 bases each). The germline CDR1 and CDR2 sequences are LGHDT and YNNKEL (reference sequence). This CDR3 is 15 amino acids long. V dropped 3 bases and J dropped 2 bases, with 13 bases sitting between them. The CDR3 nucleotides are TGTGCCAGCAGCCATATTGAGGGACCGCAAGAGACCCAGTACTTC. It codes for CASSHIEGPQETQYF.

There are a few counts of this clonotype. This chain uses TRBV15 with TRBJ2-2; D gene unclear. Trimming shortened V by 4 bases and J by 0 bases, and 15 bases separated the two germline ends. The V gene's germline CDR1 is LNHNV and CDR2 YYDKDF (reference sequence). The CDR3 totals 17 residues. The CDR3, as DNA: TGTGCCACCAGCACCCGGACCGAGTTCGCGAACACCGGGGAGCTGTTTTTT. This gives the protein CATSTRTEFANTGELFF.

This clonotype showed up just a few times. CDR3 bases: TGTGCCAGCAGTCCCATAAGAGTTGCCGGGGAGCTGTTTTTT. It is translated as CASSPIRVAGELFF. V gene TRBV27 combines with J gene TRBJ2-2; D ambiguous. The CDR3 covers 14 residues. V shed 5 bases and J shed 6 bases, with 13 bases lying between them. Germline V gene data show CDR1 as MNHEY and CDR2 as SMNVEV (reference sequence).

This clonotype was counted at least ten times. J is TRBJ2-7 and V is TRBV29-1, with TRBD2 matching over 10 bases. The germline CDR1 and CDR2 sequences are SQVTM and ANQGSEA. The CDR3 spans 14 residues. V was pared by 2 bases and J by 5 bases, with 6 bases of the junction left unmatched. The CDR3, as DNA: TGCAGCGTTGAACTAGCGGGAGTTCTCAACGAGCAGTACTTC. Its protein product is CSVELAGVLNEQYF.

This clonotype was seen more than once but under ten times. This CDR3 reads CATRPGQGVSPLHF. In nucleotides, the CDR3 is TGTGCCACCAGACCGGGACAGGGAGTTTCACCCCTCCACTTT. The rearrangement links TRBV15 to TRBJ1-6; TRBD1 matches at 9 bases. J gave up 9 bases and V 6 bases, and 6 bases lay outside the gene matches. The CDR3 runs to 14 residues. Germline values: CDR1 LNHNV, CDR2 YYDKDF (reference sequence).

This chain links TRBV29-1 with TRBJ1-5, with 8 bases matching TRBD1. The V gene's germline CDR1 is SQVTM and CDR2 ANQGSEA. V was clipped by 0 bases and J by 16 bases; unmatched bases: 8. The CDR3 runs 12 residues. In DNA, the CDR3 is TGCAGCGTTGAAGATGGACAGGGACTCTTACATTTT. It translates to CSVEDGQGLLHF. Using reference TRBV29-1 and TRBJ1-5 for the parts outside the CDR3, the full variable domain is SAVISQKPSRDICQRGTSLTIQCQVDSQVTMMFWYRQQPGQSLTLIATANQGSEATYESGFVIDKFPISRPNLTFSTLTVSNMSPEDSSIYLCSVEDGQGLLHFGDGTRLSIL.

This chain connects TRBV12-3 or TRBV12-4 to TRBJ1-5; weak D call: TRBD1 (5 bases). CDR3 length: 13 amino acids. V lost 5 bases to trimming and J lost 8 bases, with 13 bases between them. The CDR3 region is CASSPQGGEPQHF. Here the CDR3 DNA reads TGTGCCAGCAGTCCCCAAGGAGGGGAGCCCCAGCATTTT.

This clonotype was seen repeatedly, ten times or more. The V call is TRBV4-3, the J call TRBJ2-1; the match to TRBD2 covers 7 bases. CDR3 length equals 16 residues. V was pared by 0 bases and J by 5 bases, with 7 bases of the junction left unmatched. Germline V gene data show CDR1 as LGHNA and CDR2 as YSLEER. CDR3 loop: CASSQDRLAGDNEQFF. In nucleotides, the CDR3 is TGCGCCAGCAGCCAAGACAGACTAGCCGGGGACAATGAGCAGTTCTTC.

This clonotype came up many times. The chain combines TRBV12-3 or TRBV12-4 with TRBJ2-3; D is unresolved. The CDR3 spans 16 residues. V lost 6 bases and J lost 4, with 20 bases in between. Here the CDR3 DNA reads TGTGCCAGCAGCGACATAAGCGAGCAACACTCAGATACGCAGTATTTT. Translating gives CASSDISEQHSDTQYF.

This clonotype appeared many times. This chain links TRBV28 with TRBJ1-1; a weak D match, TRBD1 (6 bases). CDR3 size: 15 residues. Trimming shortened V by 4 bases and J by 0 bases, and 12 bases separated the two germline ends. Per the germline V gene, CDR1 is MDHEN and CDR2 is SYDVKM. The CDR3 sequence is CASSSQTGMNTEAFF. The DNA for the CDR3 is TGTGCCAGCAGTTCCCAGACAGGAATGAACACTGAAGCTTTCTTT. The variable domain in full, completed from reference TRBV28 and TRBJ1-1, reads DVKVTQSSRYLVKRTGEKVFLECVQDMDHENMFWYRQDPGLGLRLIYFSYDVKMKEKGDIPEGYSVSREKKERFSLILESASTNQTSMYLCASSSQTGMNTEAFFGQGTRLTVV.

This clonotype was seen a few times. V is TRBV20-1 and J is TRBJ2-7; D is unclear. The CDR3 spans 13 residues. V was shortened by 2 bases and J by 0 bases, with 8 bases between the two germline ends. CDR1 and CDR2 (germline): DFQATT, SNEGSKA (reference sequence). The CDR3 loop is CSARRTGSYEQYF. CDR3 nucleotides: TGCAGTGCTAGAAGGACGGGCTCCTACGAGCAGTACTTC.

The chain is built from TRBV6-5 and TRBJ2-5; 9 bases match TRBD2. The germline V gene has CDR1 MNHEY and CDR2 SVGAGI. The ends lost 0 bases at V and 4 bases at J; junction bases unmatched: 9. The CDR3 is 17 residues long. In nucleotides, the CDR3 is TGTGCCAGCAGTTACTCGACGGCTAGCGGGATGAGAGAGACCCAGTACTTC. It encodes CASSYSTASGMRETQYF.

V usage is TRBV20-1 and J usage is TRBJ2-1; 7 bases line up with TRBD1. V shed 1 base, J shed 7 bases, and the junction held 10 bases outside the gene matches. Germline V gene lookup returns CDR1 DFQATT and CDR2 SNEGSKA (reference sequence). There are 15 residues in the CDR3. The DNA for the CDR3 is TGCAGTGCTAGAGGCCGGGACAGCAGGGTGAATGAGCAGTTCTTC. It translates to CSARGRDSRVNEQFF.